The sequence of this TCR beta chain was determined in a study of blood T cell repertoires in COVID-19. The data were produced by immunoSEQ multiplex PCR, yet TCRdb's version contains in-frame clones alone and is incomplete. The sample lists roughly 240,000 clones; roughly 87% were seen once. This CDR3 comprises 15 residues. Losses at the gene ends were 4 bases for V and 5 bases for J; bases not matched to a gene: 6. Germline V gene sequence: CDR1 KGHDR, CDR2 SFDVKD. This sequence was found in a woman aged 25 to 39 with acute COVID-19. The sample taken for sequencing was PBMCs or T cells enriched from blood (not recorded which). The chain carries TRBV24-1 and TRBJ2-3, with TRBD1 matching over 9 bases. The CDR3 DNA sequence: TGTGCCACCAGTGACTCGGACAGGGGTCAAGATACGCAGTATTTT. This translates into CATSDSDRGQDTQYF.